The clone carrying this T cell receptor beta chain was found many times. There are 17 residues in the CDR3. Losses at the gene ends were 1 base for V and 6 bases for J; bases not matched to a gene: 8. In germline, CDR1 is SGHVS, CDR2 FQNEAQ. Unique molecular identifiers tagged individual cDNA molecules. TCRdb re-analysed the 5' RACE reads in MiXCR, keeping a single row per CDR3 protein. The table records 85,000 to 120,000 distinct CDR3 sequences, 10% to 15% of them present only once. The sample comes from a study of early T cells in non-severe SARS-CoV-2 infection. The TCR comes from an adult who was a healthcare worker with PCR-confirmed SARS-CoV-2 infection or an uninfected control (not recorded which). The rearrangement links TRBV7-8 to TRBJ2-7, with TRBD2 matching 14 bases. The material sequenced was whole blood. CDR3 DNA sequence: TGTGCCAGCAGCTTAGGTACAGGACTAGCGGGAGGACTCGAGCAGTACTTC. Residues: CASSLGTGLAGGLEQYF.